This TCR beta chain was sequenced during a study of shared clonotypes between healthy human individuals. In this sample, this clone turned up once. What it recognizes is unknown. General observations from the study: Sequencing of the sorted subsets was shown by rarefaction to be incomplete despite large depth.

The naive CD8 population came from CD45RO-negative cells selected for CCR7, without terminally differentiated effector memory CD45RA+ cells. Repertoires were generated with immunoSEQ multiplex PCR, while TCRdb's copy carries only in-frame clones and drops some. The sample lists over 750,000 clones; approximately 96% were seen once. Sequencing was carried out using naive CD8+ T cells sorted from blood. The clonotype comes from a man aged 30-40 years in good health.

This CDR3 reads CASRGGVYSYNEQFF. CDR3 DNA: TGTGCCAGCAGGGGCGGTGTATATTCCTACAATGAGCAGTTCTTC. V and J are TRBV7-9 and TRBJ2-1; D unclear. Trimming pared 6 bases from V and 1 base from J, leaving 13 bases between. The V gene's germline CDR1 is SEHNR and CDR2 FQNEAQ (reference sequence). This CDR3 is 15 amino acids long.